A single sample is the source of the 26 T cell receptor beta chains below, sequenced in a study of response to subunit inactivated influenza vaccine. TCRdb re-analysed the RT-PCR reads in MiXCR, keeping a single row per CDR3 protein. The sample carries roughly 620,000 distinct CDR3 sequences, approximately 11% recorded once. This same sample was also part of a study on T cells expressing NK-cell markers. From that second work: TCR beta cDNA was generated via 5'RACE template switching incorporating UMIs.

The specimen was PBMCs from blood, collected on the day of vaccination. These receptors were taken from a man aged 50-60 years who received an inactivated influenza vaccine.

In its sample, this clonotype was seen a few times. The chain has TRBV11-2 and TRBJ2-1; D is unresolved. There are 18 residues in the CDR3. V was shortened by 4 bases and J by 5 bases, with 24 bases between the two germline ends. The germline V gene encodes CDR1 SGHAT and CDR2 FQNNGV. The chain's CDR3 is CASSSRYYAAGGNNEQFF. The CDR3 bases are TGTGCCAGCAGCTCCAGATATTACGCAGCAGGTGGGAACAATGAGCAGTTCTTC.

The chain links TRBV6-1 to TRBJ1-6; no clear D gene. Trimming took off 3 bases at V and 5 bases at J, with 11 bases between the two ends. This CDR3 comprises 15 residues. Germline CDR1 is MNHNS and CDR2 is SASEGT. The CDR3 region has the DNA TGTGCCAGCAGTGATATAACCGCCAATAATTCACCCCTCCACTTT. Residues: CASSDITANNSPLHF.

CDR3 coding DNA: TGTGCCAGCAGCATAGAGGGTTGGGCAGACTACGAGCAGTACTTC. Translation: CASSIEGWADYEQYF. The V call is TRBV7-9, the J call TRBJ2-7, with a tentative D call TRBD2 (5 bases). V lost 5 bases and J 3 bases, leaving 17 bases between the germline ends. CDR1 is SEHNR, CDR2 FQNEAQ, per germline (reference sequence). The CDR3 sequence is 15 residues long.

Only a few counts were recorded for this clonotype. CDR3 sequence reads: CSATETGSGNEKLFF. The CDR3 DNA sequence: TGCAGTGCTACCGAGACAGGGTCTGGTAATGAAAAACTGTTTTTT. The chain combines TRBV20-1 with TRBJ1-4, with 7 bases fitting TRBD1. Germline CDR1 and CDR2: DFQATT and SNEGSKA (reference sequence). V lost 4 bases to trimming and J lost 4 bases; unmatched junction nucleotides: 9. CDR3 length equals 15 residues.

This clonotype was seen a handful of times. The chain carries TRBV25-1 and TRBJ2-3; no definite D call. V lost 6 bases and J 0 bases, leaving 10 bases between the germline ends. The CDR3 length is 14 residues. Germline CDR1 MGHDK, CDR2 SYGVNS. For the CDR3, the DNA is TGTGCCAGCAGGGCTCGACACAGCACAGATACGCAGTATTTT. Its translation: CASRARHSTDTQYF.

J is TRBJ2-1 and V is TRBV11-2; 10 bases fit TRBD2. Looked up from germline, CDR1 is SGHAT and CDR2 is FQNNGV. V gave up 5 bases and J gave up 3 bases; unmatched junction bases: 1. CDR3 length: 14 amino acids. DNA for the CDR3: TGTGCCAGCAGCGGGACTAGCGACTACAATGAGCAGTTCTTC. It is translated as CASSGTSDYNEQFF.

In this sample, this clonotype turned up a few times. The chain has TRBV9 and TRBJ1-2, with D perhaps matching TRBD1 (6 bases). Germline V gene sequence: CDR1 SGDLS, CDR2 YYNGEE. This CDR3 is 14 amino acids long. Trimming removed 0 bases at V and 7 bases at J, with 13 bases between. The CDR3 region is CASSVEGRGTGYTF. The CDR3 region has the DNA TGTGCCAGCAGCGTAGAGGGCAGGGGTACTGGCTACACCTTC.

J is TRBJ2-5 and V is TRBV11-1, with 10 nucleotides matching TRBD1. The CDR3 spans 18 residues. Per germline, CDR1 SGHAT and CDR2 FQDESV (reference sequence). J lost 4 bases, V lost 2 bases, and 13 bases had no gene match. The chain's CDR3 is CASSLPQWRDRGSETQYF. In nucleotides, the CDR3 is TGTGCCAGCAGCTTACCGCAGTGGAGGGACAGGGGCTCAGAGACCCAGTACTTC. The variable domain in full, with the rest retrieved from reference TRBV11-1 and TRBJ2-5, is EAEVAQSPRYKITEKSQAVAFWCDPISGHATLYWYRQILGQGPELLVQFQDESVVDDSQLPKDRFSAERLKGVDSTLKIQPAELGDSAMYLCASSLPQWRDRGSETQYFGPGTRLLVL.

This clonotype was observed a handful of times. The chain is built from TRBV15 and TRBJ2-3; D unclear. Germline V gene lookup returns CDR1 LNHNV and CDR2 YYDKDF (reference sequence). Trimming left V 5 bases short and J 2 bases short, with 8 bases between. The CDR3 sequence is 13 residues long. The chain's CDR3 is CATSRRNTDTQYF. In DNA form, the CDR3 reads TGTGCCACCAGCCGGCGGAACACAGATACGCAGTATTTT.

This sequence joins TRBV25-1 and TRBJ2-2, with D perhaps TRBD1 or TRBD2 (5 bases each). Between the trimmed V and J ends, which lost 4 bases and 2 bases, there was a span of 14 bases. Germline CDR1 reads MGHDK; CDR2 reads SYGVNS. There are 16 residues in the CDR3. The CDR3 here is CASSAGRLQNTGELFF. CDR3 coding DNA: TGTGCCAGCAGTGCGGGACGGTTGCAAAACACCGGGGAGCTGTTTTTT.

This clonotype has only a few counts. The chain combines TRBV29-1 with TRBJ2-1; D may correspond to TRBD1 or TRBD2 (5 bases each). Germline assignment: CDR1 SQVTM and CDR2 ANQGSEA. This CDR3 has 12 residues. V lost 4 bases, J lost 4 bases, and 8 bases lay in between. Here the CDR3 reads CSVGEGYNEQFF. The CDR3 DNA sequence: TGCAGCGTTGGTGAGGGGTACAATGAGCAGTTCTTC.

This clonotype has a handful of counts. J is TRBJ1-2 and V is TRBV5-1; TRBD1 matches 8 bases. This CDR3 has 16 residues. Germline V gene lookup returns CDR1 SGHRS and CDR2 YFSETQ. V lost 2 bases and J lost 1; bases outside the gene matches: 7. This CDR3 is CASSLGTGDNNYGYTF. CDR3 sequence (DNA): TGCGCCAGCAGCTTAGGGACAGGAGACAATAACTATGGCTACACCTTC.

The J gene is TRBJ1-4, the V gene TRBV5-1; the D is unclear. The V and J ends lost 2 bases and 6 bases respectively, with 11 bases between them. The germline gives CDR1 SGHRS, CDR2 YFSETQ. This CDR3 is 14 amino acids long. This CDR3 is CASSFRGTDEKLFF. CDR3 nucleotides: TGCGCCAGCAGCTTTCGTGGCACGGATGAAAAACTGTTTTTT.

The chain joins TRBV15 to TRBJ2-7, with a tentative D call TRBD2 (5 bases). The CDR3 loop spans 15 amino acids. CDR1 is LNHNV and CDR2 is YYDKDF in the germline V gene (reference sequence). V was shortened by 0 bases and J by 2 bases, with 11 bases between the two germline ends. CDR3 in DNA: TGTGCCACCAGCAGAGATCGGGGTAAGACCTACGAGCAGTACTTC. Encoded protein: CATSRDRGKTYEQYF.

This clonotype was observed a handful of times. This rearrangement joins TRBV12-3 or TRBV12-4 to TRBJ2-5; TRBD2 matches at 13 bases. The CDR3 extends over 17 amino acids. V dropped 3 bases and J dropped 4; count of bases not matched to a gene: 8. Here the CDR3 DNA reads TGTGCCAGCAGTTTTTTCCGGACTAGCGGGAGTCGAGAGACCCAGTACTTC. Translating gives CASSFFRTSGSRETQYF.

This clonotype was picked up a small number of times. CDR3 sequence: CASSQQDRDNYGYTF. CDR3 nucleotides: TGTGCCAGCAGCCAGCAGGACAGGGATAACTATGGCTACACCTTC. The V and J genes are TRBV4-2 and TRBJ1-2; 8 nucleotides align to TRBD1. CDR3 length: 15 amino acids. Germline CDR1 is LGHNA and CDR2 is YNFKEQ. V shed 3 bases, J shed 1 base, and the junction held 4 bases outside the gene matches.

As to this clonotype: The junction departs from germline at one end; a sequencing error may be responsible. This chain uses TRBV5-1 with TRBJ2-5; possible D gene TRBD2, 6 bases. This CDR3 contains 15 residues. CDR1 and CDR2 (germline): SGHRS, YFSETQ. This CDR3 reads CASSLDTGTGRPQYF. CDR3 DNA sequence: TGCGCCAGCAGTTTGGATACTGGGACGGGGAGGCCCCAGTACTTC.

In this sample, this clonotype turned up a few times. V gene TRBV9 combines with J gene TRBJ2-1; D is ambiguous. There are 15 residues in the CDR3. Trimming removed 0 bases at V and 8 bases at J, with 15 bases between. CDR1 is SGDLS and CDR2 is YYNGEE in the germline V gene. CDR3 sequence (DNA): TGTGCCAGCAGCGTAGGAGGCAACGAGGCCGATGAGCAGTTCTTC. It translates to CASSVGGNEADEQFF.

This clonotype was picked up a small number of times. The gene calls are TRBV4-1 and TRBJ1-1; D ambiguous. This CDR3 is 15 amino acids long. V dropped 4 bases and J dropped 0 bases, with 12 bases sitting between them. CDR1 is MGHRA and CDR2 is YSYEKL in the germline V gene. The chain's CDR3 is CASSPVGLMNTEAFF. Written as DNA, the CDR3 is TGCGCCAGCAGCCCCGTAGGACTTATGAACACTGAAGCTTTCTTT.

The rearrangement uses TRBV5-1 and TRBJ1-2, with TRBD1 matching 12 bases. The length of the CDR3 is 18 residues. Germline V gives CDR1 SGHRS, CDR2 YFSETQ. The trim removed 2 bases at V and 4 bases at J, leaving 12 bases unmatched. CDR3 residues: CASSFRRIGTGGLYGYTF. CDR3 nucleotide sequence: TGCGCCAGCAGCTTCAGGAGGATCGGGACAGGGGGCCTCTATGGCTACACCTTC.

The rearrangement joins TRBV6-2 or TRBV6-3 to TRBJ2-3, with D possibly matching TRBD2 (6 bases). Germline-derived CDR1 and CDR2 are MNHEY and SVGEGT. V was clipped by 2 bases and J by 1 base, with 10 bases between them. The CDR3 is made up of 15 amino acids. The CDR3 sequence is CASSYGGKGTDTQYF. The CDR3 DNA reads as TGTGCCAGCAGTTACGGCGGGAAAGGCACAGATACGCAGTATTTT.

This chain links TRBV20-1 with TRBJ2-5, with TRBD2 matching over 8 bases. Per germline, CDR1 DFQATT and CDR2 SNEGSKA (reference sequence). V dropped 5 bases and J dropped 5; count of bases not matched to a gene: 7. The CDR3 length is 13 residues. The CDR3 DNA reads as TGCAGTGCTGTAGCGGGGTGGGATGAGACCCAGTACTTC. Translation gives CSAVAGWDETQYF.

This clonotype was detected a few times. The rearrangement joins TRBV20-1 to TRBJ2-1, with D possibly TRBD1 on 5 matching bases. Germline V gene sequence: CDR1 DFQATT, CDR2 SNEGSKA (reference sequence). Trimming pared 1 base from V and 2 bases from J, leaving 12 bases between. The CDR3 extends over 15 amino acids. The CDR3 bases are TGCAGTGCTAGAGCTTGGTTGACAGCCTACAATGAGCAGTTCTTC. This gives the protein CSARAWLTAYNEQFF.

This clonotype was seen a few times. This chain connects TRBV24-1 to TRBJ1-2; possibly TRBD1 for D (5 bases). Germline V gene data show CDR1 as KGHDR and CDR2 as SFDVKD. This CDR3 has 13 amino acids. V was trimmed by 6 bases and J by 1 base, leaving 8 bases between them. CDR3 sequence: CATSRDFNYGYTF. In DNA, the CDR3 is TGTGCCACCAGTCGGGACTTTAACTATGGCTACACCTTC.

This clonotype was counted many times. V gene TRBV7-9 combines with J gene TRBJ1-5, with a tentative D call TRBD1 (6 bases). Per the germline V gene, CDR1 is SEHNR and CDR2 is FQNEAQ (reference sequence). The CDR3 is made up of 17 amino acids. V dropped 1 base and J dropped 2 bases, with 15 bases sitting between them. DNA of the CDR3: TGTGCCAGCAGCTTAGTTCAGGGGCCTTCGGGCAATCAGCCCCAGCATTTT. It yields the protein CASSLVQGPSGNQPQHF.

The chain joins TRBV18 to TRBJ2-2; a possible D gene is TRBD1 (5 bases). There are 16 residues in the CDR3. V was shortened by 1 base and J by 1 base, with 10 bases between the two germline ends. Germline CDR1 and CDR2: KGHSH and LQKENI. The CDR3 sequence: CASSPLGQLNTGELFF. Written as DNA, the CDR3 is TGTGCCAGCTCACCACTCGGACAACTGAACACCGGGGAGCTGTTTTTT. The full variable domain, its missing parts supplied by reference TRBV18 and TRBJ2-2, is NAGVMQNPRHLVRRRGQEARLRCSPMKGHSHVYWYRQLPEEGLKFMVYLQKENIIDESGMPKERFSAEFPKEGPSILRIQQVVRGDSAAYFCASSPLGQLNTGELFFGEGSRLTVL.